What follows are 26 T cell receptor beta chains derived from one specimen sequenced in a study of blood T cell repertoires in COVID-19. The repertoire was sequenced with immunoSEQ multiplex PCR; TCRdb's copy has only in-frame clones and lacks some. The sample shows a few hundred thousand clones, approximately 80% of them seen only once. The specimen was peripheral blood. The source of these receptors is an elderly woman with acute or convalescent COVID-19.

The chain carries TRBV28 and TRBJ2-7; tentatively, D is TRBD1 (8 bases). Looked up from germline, CDR1 is MDHEN and CDR2 is SYDVKM. The CDR3 is 14 residues long. Trimming removed 2 bases at V and 6 bases at J, with 14 bases between. Written as DNA, the CDR3 is TGTGCCAGCAGTTTAACAGGGGGGGCCCTCGAGCAGTACTTC. Protein: CASSLTGGALEQYF.

The gene calls are TRBV11-2 and TRBJ2-2; 8 nucleotides line up with TRBD1. The CDR3 contains 15 residues. V trimming: 1 base; J trimming: 2 bases; junction bases outside the gene matches: 0. Germline CDR1 and CDR2: SGHAT and FQNNGV. CDR3 in amino acids: CASSLAGGNTGELFF. Written as DNA, the CDR3 is TGTGCCAGCAGCTTAGCAGGGGGCAACACCGGGGAGCTGTTTTTT.

This sequence joins TRBV7-2 and TRBJ1-2; the D gene is possibly TRBD1 (6 bases). V dropped 3 bases and J dropped 3 bases, with 11 bases sitting between them. Looked up from germline, CDR1 is SGHTA and CDR2 is FQGNSA. The CDR3 has 14 residues. The CDR3 loop is CASSLWGLDYGYTF. In nucleotides, the CDR3 is TGTGCCAGCAGCTTGTGGGGGCTCGACTATGGCTACACCTTC.

The chain's CDR3 is CASSTSVGGAFGNTIYF. The CDR3, as DNA: TGCGCCAGCAGCACGTCCGTCGGGGGGGCATTTGGGAACACCATATATTTT. The chain couples TRBV4-3 to TRBJ1-3; D may be TRBD1 (6 bases). The CDR3 runs 17 residues. V was trimmed by 5 bases and J by 7 bases, leaving 24 bases between them. The germline V gene has CDR1 LGHNA and CDR2 YSLEER.

The chain joins TRBV27 to TRBJ1-1; 9 bases fit TRBD1. J gave up 1 base and V 6 bases, and 6 bases lay outside the gene matches. This CDR3 is built from 15 residues. CDR1 MNHEY and CDR2 SMNVEV come from the germline V gene (reference sequence). In DNA form, the CDR3 reads TGTGCCAGCAGCCCTTTGGGACAGGGGAACACTGAAGCTTTCTTT. It codes for CASSPLGQGNTEAFF.

The V call is TRBV9, the J call TRBJ1-6, with TRBD1 matching 9 bases. The V and J ends lost 3 bases and 5 bases, in that order; junction bases with no gene match: 6. The CDR3 is 16 residues long. The germline V gene encodes CDR1 SGDLS and CDR2 YYNGEE. CDR3 sequence reads: CASSGRTGENNSPLHF. The CDR3 bases are TGTGCCAGCAGCGGACGGACAGGGGAGAATAATTCACCCCTCCACTTT.

The CDR3: CASSKVRGTRDNSPLHF. The CDR3 region has the DNA TGTGCCAGCAGCAAAGTCAGGGGAACCCGAGATAATTCACCCCTCCACTTT. The V gene is TRBV21-1, the J gene TRBJ1-6; the DNA was not compared with TRBD1, the D call given in the table. TRBV21-1 is listed as a pseudogene. This CDR3 has 17 residues.

The count of this clone is one. The CDR3 loop reads CASSYSALLGNQPQHF. The CDR3 bases are TGTGCCAGCAGTTACTCTGCCCTATTGGGCAATCAGCCCCAGCATTTT. The chain uses TRBV6-2 or TRBV6-3 and TRBJ1-5; unclear D gene. This CDR3 comprises 16 residues. V lost 0 bases to trimming and J lost 2 bases, with 11 bases between them. Looked up from germline, CDR1 is MNHEY and CDR2 is SVGEGT.

This clone was observed a single time. The V and J genes are TRBV10-2 and TRBJ2-7; TRBD1 might be the D (6 bases). Trimming took 6 bases from V and 3 from J, leaving 18 bases between them. The CDR3 extends over 15 amino acids. Germline V CDR1 and CDR2: WSHSY, SAAADI. The CDR3 nucleotides read TGCGCCAGCAGCACCGGGCAGGGGCGGTTCTACGAGCAGTACTTC. Translating gives CASSTGQGRFYEQYF.

This clone was detected only a few times. J is TRBJ1-5 and V is TRBV7-9; D not certain. Trimming left V 4 bases short and J 3 bases short, with 7 bases between. The CDR3 consists of 13 residues. Germline CDR1 is SEHNR and CDR2 is FQNEAQ (reference sequence). The CDR3 is CASSSGYNQPQHF. The CDR3, as DNA: TGTGCCAGCAGCTCAGGCTACAATCAGCCCCAGCATTTT.

V gene TRBV7-2 combines with J gene TRBJ1-1; D gene unclear. The V and J ends lost 5 bases and 10 bases respectively, with 20 bases between them. This CDR3 has 14 amino acids. CDR1 is SGHTA and CDR2 is FQGNSA in the germline V gene. CDR3 residues: CASSMTRFSLGAFF. DNA of the CDR3: TGTGCCAGCAGCATGACTAGGTTTTCGTTGGGAGCTTTCTTT.

The chain carries TRBV23-1 and TRBJ1-2; 7 bases fit TRBD1. TRBV23-1 is placed among ORFs of uncertain function. J gave up 2 bases and V 0 bases, and 6 bases lay outside the gene matches. The CDR3 has 16 residues. The CDR3 is CASSQSPTTGNYGYTF. The DNA of the CDR3 is TGCGCCAGCAGTCAATCCCCCACGACAGGGAACTATGGCTACACCTTC.

V gene TRBV30 combines with J gene TRBJ1-3; D may be TRBD1 (6 bases). Trimming cost V 1 base and J 2 bases, with 15 bases left between them. The CDR3 covers 16 residues. Germline V CDR1 and CDR2: GTSNPN, SVGIG (reference sequence). CDR3 loop: CAWSGGGGPPGNTIYF. DNA for the CDR3: TGTGCCTGGAGTGGGGGAGGGGGGCCGCCTGGAAACACCATATATTTT.

This sequence joins TRBV24-1 and TRBJ2-1; no clear D. The CDR3 sequence is 12 residues long. Trimming took 6 bases from V and 1 from J, leaving 3 bases between them. CDR1 and CDR2 from the germline V gene are KGHDR and SFDVKD. The CDR3 protein is CATSLSYNEQFF. The CDR3 nucleotides are TGTGCCACCAGTCTTTCCTACAATGAGCAGTTCTTC.

This chain joins TRBV6-4 and TRBJ2-7; 8 positions agree with TRBD2. V lost 9 bases to trimming and J lost 3 bases; unmatched junction nucleotides: 13. In germline, CDR1 is MRHNA, CDR2 SNTAGT. The CDR3 is made up of 15 amino acids. This CDR3 is CARQFRLAQYYEQYF. The CDR3 nucleotides are TGTGCCAGACAATTTCGACTAGCGCAATACTACGAGCAGTACTTC.

The chain joins TRBV9 to TRBJ1-5; the match to TRBD1 covers 7 bases. This CDR3 has 14 residues. Losses at the gene ends were 3 bases for V and 5 bases for J; bases not matched to a gene: 5. Germline V lookup: CDR1 SGDLS, CDR2 YYNGEE. This CDR3 reads CASSATGDYQPQHF. CDR3 bases: TGTGCCAGCAGCGCTACAGGGGATTATCAGCCCCAGCATTTT.

This sequence joins TRBV2 and TRBJ2-1; 9 bases line up with TRBD1. The trim removed 7 bases at V and 6 bases at J, leaving 7 bases unmatched. The CDR3 totals 14 residues. Germline CDR1 reads SNHLY; CDR2 reads FYNNEI. The chain's CDR3 is CASKVTGGVNEQFF. The CDR3 region has the DNA TGTGCCAGCAAAGTGACAGGGGGAGTCAATGAGCAGTTCTTC.

The table lists this clone with a few counts. V gene TRBV6-5 combines with J gene TRBJ2-2; 8 bases line up with TRBD2. Trimming cost V 8 bases and J 4 bases; bases outside gene matches: 3. The length of the CDR3 is 13 residues. Germline values: CDR1 MNHEY, CDR2 SVGAGI. The CDR3 region has the DNA TGTGCCAGCTACCGGGGGGGCACCGGGGAGCTGTTTTTT. This translates into CASYRGGTGELFF.

This clone was found a few times. The same CDR3 also results from other DNA sequences found in this sample. The chain couples TRBV18 to TRBJ1-5; D not certain. Germline CDR1 and CDR2: KGHSH and LQKENI. Trimming left V 4 bases short and J 4 bases short, with 8 bases between. The CDR3 has 13 residues. The CDR3 DNA follows: TGTGCCAGCTCACGGCGGGGTAATCAGCCCCAGCATTTT. This sequence encodes CASSRRGNQPQHF.

V gene TRBV19 combines with J gene TRBJ2-3, with no clear D. Between the trimmed V and J ends, which lost 6 bases and 0 bases, there was a span of 7 bases. This CDR3 has 13 residues. Germline loops: CDR1 LNHDA, CDR2 SQIVND (reference sequence). In DNA, the CDR3 is TGTGCCAGTAGCGGAGTTAGCACAGATACGCAGTATTTT. This translates into CASSGVSTDTQYF.

This rearrangement joins TRBV2 to TRBJ1-1; the D gene is possibly TRBD1 (5 bases). The CDR3 spans 11 residues. Germline V CDR1 and CDR2: SNHLY, FYNNEI. V gave up 3 bases and J gave up 11 bases, with 10 bases separating them. The CDR3 is CASSEGGSAFF. CDR3 in DNA: TGTGCCAGCAGTGAGGGGGGATCGGCTTTCTTT.

This chain joins TRBV29-1 and TRBJ2-2; TRBD1 matches 8 bases. Unmatched junction bases numbered 4, after V lost 7 bases and J lost 6 bases. Germline V gene sequence: CDR1 SQVTM, CDR2 ANQGSEA. The CDR3 is 12 residues long. The CDR3 bases are TGCAGCGGCGCAGGGGGCGCCGGGGAGCTGTTTTTT. Amino acids: CSGAGGAGELFF.

The chain uses TRBV4-2 and TRBJ2-3; 7 bases align to TRBD2. CDR1 and CDR2 from the germline V gene are LGHNA and YNFKEQ. V lost 1 base, J lost 4 bases, and 8 bases stayed unmatched. CDR3 size: 16 residues. In DNA form, the CDR3 reads TGTGCCAGCAGCCAAGTGGGGCTAGCGGTAGCAGATACGCAGTATTTT. The encoded protein is CASSQVGLAVADTQYF.

The sample holds a few counts of this clone. This sequence joins TRBV18 and TRBJ1-5; TRBD1 agrees at 7 bases. The CDR3 length is 18 residues. Germline V gene sequence: CDR1 KGHSH, CDR2 LQKENI. V lost 5 bases to trimming and J lost 2 bases; unmatched junction nucleotides: 15. CDR3 residues: CASSFRTGQGTGNQPQHF. The CDR3 DNA is TGTGCCAGCTCATTTCGGACAGGCCAAGGGACGGGCAATCAGCCCCAGCATTTT.

The chain has TRBV3-1 (or the pseudogene TRBV3-2) and TRBJ2-3, with TRBD1 matching 8 bases. The junction had 6 bases not matched to a gene; V was cut back by 4 bases and J by 9 bases. There are 13 residues in the CDR3. The V gene's germline CDR1 is LGHDT and CDR2 YNNKEL (reference sequence). The CDR3 sequence is CASSLDRGSTQYF. The CDR3 DNA is TGTGCCAGCAGCCTCGACAGGGGATCAACGCAGTATTTT.

CDR3 in amino acids: CASSRLAGAVSEQFF. CDR3 coding DNA: TGTGCCAGCAGCAGACTAGCGGGGGCGGTAAGTGAGCAGTTCTTC. The chain joins TRBV2 to TRBJ2-1, with 12 nucleotides matching TRBD2. V was pared by 6 bases and J by 9 bases, with 9 bases of the junction left unmatched. The CDR3 has 15 residues. The germline V gene encodes CDR1 SNHLY and CDR2 FYNNEI.